A single sample gave rise to the 15 T cell receptor beta chains below, sequenced in a study of beta chain features in type 1 diabetes. Study-wide findings and caveats: Type 1 diabetes patients had moderately but significantly shorter TCRB CDR3s in all four CD4+ subsets.

Of the isolated RNA, all was reverse transcribed, and so the sequenced material was expressed TCRB transcripts. Some clones are missing from TCRdb's copy, which holds only in-frame ones; the method was immunoSEQ multiplex PCR. The sample contains tens of thousands of clones, approximately 60% of which appear only once. Their antigens remain unidentified. The sample was stem cell memory CD4+ T cells from blood. These receptors originate from a woman in her thirties with type 1 diabetes.

The chain couples TRBV29-1 to TRBJ2-3; 13 bases are a match to TRBD2. V trimming: 6 bases; J trimming: 6 bases; junction bases outside the gene matches: 9. Germline CDR1 is SQVTM and CDR2 is ANQGSEA. The CDR3 has 15 amino acids. The CDR3 nucleotides read TGCAGCGTGGATAGACTAGCGGGAGGTACTGATACGCAGTATTTT. Translating gives CSVDRLAGGTDTQYF.

The chain is built from TRBV23-1 and TRBJ2-7; 7 bases map to TRBD1. TRBV23-1 falls under the ORF class, with uncertain function. V dropped 4 bases and J dropped 1; count of bases not matched to a gene: 7. This CDR3 contains 15 residues. The CDR3: CASSRQGESSYEQYF. The CDR3 region has the DNA TGCGCCAGCAGTCGTCAGGGGGAAAGTTCCTACGAGCAGTACTTC.

This clone was picked up a small number of times. The chain carries TRBV5-1 and TRBJ2-1; 9 positions match TRBD2. The V and J ends lost 4 bases and 7 bases, in that order; junction bases with no gene match: 15. CDR1 and CDR2 (germline): SGHRS, YFSETQ. This CDR3 region has 17 residues. In nucleotides, the CDR3 is TGCGCCAGCAGCCTACTAATAGCGGGAGTCTCCCAGAATGAGCAGTTCTTC. Amino acids: CASSLLIAGVSQNEQFF.

CDR3 DNA: TGTGCCAGTAGGTCCCTGGGGCGAGGAACTGAAGCTTTCTTT. Amino acid sequence: CASRSLGRGTEAFF. This chain links TRBV19 with TRBJ1-1; the D gene is possibly TRBD1 (5 bases). Trimming stripped 6 bases from V and 5 bases from J, with 16 bases between. CDR1 is LNHDA, CDR2 SQIVND, per germline (reference sequence). This CDR3 comprises 14 residues.

In regard to this clone: Mismatch with germline at one junction end may stem from a read error. This chain uses TRBV10-3 with TRBJ2-2; D unclear. Germline CDR1 and CDR2: ENHRY and SYGVKD. The CDR3 has 14 amino acids. The CDR3 sequence: CAISDRDTTRELFF. The CDR3 nucleotides are TGTGCCATCAGTGACCGAGATACCACCCGGGAGCTGTTTTTT.

The gene calls are TRBV7-9 and TRBJ2-7, with D possibly matching TRBD1 (5 bases). The V and J ends lost 0 bases and 2 bases respectively, with 11 bases between them. The CDR3 runs 15 residues. CDR1 SEHNR and CDR2 FQNEAQ come from the germline V gene (reference sequence). In DNA form, the CDR3 reads TGTGCCAGCAGCTTAGCCACAGGACCAACCTACGAGCAGTACTTC. Its protein product is CASSLATGPTYEQYF.

The chain couples TRBV7-3 to TRBJ2-5; 8 positions match TRBD2. The CDR3 extends over 13 amino acids. Germline assignment: CDR1 SGHTA and CDR2 FQGTGA. With 5 bases clipped from V and 6 bases from J, the junction kept 5 bases outside the gene matches. This chain's CDR3 is CASSLEREKTQYF. The DNA for the CDR3 is TGTGCCAGCAGCCTTGAGCGGGAGAAGACCCAGTACTTC.

This clone turned up a few times. The rearrangement joins TRBV5-1 to TRBJ2-5; D might be TRBD1 (6 bases). Per germline, CDR1 SGHRS and CDR2 YFSETQ. V gave up 0 bases and J gave up 3 bases, with 9 bases separating them. The CDR3 is made up of 14 amino acids. CDR3 nucleotides: TGCGCCAGCAGCTTGGATCCAGGGGAAGAGACCCAGTACTTC. Protein product: CASSLDPGEETQYF.

This chain uses TRBV7-9 with TRBJ2-1, with no clear D. The CDR3 runs 13 residues. The germline V gene encodes CDR1 SEHNR and CDR2 FQNEAQ (reference sequence). V was trimmed by 4 bases and J by 0 bases, leaving 4 bases between them. CDR3 sequence: CASSSSSYNEQFF. The DNA of the CDR3 is TGTGCCAGCAGCTCTAGCTCCTACAATGAGCAGTTCTTC.

The rearrangement joins TRBV2 to TRBJ2-1; TRBD2 is a possible D gene (5 bases). Germline V gives CDR1 SNHLY, CDR2 FYNNEI. The CDR3 runs 13 residues. The ends were cut back, 3 bases at V and 8 bases at J, with 11 bases in the middle. The CDR3 DNA is TGTGCCAGCAGTGACACGGGGAGCGATGAGCAGTTCTTC. Translation gives CASSDTGSDEQFF.

This clone was detected only a few times. V is TRBV7-3 and J is TRBJ2-1, with 13 nucleotides matching TRBD2. The germline gives CDR1 SGHTA, CDR2 FQGTGA. The CDR3 has 15 amino acids. With 6 bases clipped from V and 9 bases from J, the junction kept 8 bases outside the gene matches. The CDR3 region has the DNA TGTGCCAGCAGTCCCGGGACTAGCGGGATAGCTGAGCAGTTCTTC. Protein sequence: CASSPGTSGIAEQFF.

The rearrangement uses TRBV2 and TRBJ2-5; D gene uncertain. CDR1 is SNHLY, CDR2 FYNNEI, per germline. This CDR3 is 14 amino acids long. V lost 2 bases and J lost 1, with 8 bases in between. In DNA form, the CDR3 reads TGTGCCAGCAGTGAACTAGTTGTCCAAGAGACCCAGTACTTC. Translated, it gives CASSELVVQETQYF.

The rearrangement joins TRBV28 to TRBJ2-7; 8 nucleotides agree with TRBD2. The V segment lost 4 bases and the J segment 3 bases; nucleotides outside the gene matches: 5. CDR1 is MDHEN and CDR2 is SYDVKM in the germline V gene. CDR3 length equals 14 residues. CDR3 nucleotides: TGTGCCAGCAGTTCCGGGACTAGTATCTACGAGCAGTACTTC. Its translation is CASSSGTSIYEQYF.

This clone was recorded a few times. The CDR3 DNA reads as TGTGCCAGTTCACAGGGGGCTAGGGAGCAGTACTTC. Translated: CASSQGAREQYF. The chain has TRBV19 and TRBJ2-7, with 9 bases that match TRBD1. CDR3 length equals 12 residues. CDR1 and CDR2 from the germline V gene are LNHDA and SQIVND (reference sequence). Germline trimming cut 8 bases from V and 7 bases from J; bases unmatched to any gene: 6.

V and J are TRBV30 and TRBJ2-7; 7 bases line up with TRBD1. Per germline, CDR1 GTSNPN and CDR2 SVGIG (reference sequence). There are 13 residues in the CDR3. V was pared by 2 bases and J by 5 bases, with 6 bases of the junction left unmatched. The CDR3 DNA sequence: TGTGCCTGGAGTCTTGGGACAGCTGACGAGCAGTACTTC. It yields the protein CAWSLGTADEQYF.